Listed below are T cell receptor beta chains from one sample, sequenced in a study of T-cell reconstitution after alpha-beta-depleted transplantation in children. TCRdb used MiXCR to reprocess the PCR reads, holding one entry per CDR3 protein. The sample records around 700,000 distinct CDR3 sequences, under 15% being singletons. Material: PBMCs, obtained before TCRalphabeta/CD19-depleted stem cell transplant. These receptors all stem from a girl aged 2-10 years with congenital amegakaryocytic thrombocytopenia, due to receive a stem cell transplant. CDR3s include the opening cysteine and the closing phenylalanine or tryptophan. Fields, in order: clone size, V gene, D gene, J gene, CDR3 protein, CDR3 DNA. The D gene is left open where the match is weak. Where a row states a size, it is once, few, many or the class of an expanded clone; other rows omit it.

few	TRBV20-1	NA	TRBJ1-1	CSAKKGAMNTEAFF	TGCAGTGCTAAAAAGGGAGCCATGAACACTGAAGCTTTCTTT
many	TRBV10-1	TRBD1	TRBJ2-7	CASSDSGTGVYEQYF	TGCGCCAGCAGTGATTCCGGGACAGGGGTCTACGAGCAGTACTTC
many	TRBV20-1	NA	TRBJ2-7	CSANRALKMGEQYF	TGCAGTGCCAACAGGGCACTGAAGATGGGCGAGCAGTACTTC
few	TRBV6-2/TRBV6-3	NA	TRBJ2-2	CATLARNTGELFF	TGTGCCACCCTAGCGAGGAACACCGGGGAGCTGTTTTTT
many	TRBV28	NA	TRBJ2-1	CASSLSGLNEQFF	TGTGCCAGCAGTTTATCTGGGCTCAATGAGCAGTTCTTC
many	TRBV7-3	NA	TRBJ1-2	CAISHEYLRGYTF	TGTGCCATCAGCCACGAATATTTACGGGGCTACACCTTC
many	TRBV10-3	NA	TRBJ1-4	CAISDGGSNEKLFF	TGTGCCATCAGTGACGGTGGGTCTAATGAAAAACTGTTTTTT
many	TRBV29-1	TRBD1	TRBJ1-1	CSVQTTGGRAEAFF	TGCAGCGTTCAGACGACAGGGGGGCGGGCTGAAGCTTTCTTT
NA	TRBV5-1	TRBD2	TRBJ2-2	CASSVTSGRGPGELFF	TGCGCCAGCAGCGTCACTAGCGGGAGGGGACCCGGGGAGCTGTTTTTT
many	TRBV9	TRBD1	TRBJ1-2	CASRGTAVYGYTF	TGTGCCAGCAGGGGGACAGCAGTCTATGGCTACACCTTC
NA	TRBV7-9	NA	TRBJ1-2	CASSYDRGVTF	TGTGCCAGCAGCTATGACCGGGGAGTCACCTTC
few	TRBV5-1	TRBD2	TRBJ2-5	CASSLANFGLAEETQYF	TGCGCCAGCAGCTTGGCCAACTTTGGACTAGCGGAAGAGACCCAGTACTTC
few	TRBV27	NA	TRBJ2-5	CASSLFGAGRETQYF	TGTGCCAGCAGTTTATTCGGTGCGGGACGGGAGACCCAGTACTTC
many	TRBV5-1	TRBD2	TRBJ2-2	CASSLGAGVTGELFF	TGCGCCAGCAGCTTGGGAGCGGGAGTGACCGGGGAGCTGTTTTTT
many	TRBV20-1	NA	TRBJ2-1	CSASGGSSYNEQFF	TGCAGTGCTAGCGGTGGGAGCTCCTACAATGAGCAGTTCTTC
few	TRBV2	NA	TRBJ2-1	CASSEAVLRPAGNNEQFF	TGTGCCAGCAGTGAAGCCGTTCTAAGACCGGCCGGTAACAATGAGCAGTTCTTC
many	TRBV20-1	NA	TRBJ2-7	CSAGYRDRSYEQYF	TGCAGTGCTGGATACCGGGACCGAAGCTACGAGCAGTACTTC
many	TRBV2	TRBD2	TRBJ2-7	CASLARASGYEQYF	TGTGCCAGTCTGGCCCGGGCTAGCGGCTACGAGCAGTACTTC
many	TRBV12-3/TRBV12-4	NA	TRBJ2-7	CASSITDSGYEQYF	TGTGCCAGCAGTATAACTGACAGTGGCTACGAGCAGTACTTC
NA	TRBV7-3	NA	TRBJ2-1	CASSSTSNEQFF	TGTGCCAGCAGCTCAACTAGTAATGAGCAGTTCTTC
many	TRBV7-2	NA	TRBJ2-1	CASSLVVVSRGEQFF	TGTGCCAGCAGCTTAGTAGTGGTCTCGCGTGGTGAGCAGTTCTTC
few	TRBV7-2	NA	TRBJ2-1	CASIKSAAYNEQFF	TGTGCCAGCATTAAGAGCGCTGCCTACAATGAGCAGTTCTTC
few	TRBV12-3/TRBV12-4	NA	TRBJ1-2	CASSPRGGSDYGYTF	TGTGCCAGCAGCCCCCGGGGAGGGTCCGACTATGGCTACACCTTC
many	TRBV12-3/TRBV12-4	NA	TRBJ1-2	CASSPGANYGYTF	TGTGCCAGCAGCCCAGGGGCTAACTATGGCTACACCTTC
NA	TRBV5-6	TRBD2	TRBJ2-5	CASSRRLANQETQYF	TGTGCCAGCAGCCGGAGACTAGCGAACCAAGAGACCCAGTACTTC
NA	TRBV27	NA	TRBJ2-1	CASSSLGVGEYNEQFF	TGTGCCAGCAGTTCCCTGGGTGTAGGGGAGTACAATGAGCAGTTCTTC
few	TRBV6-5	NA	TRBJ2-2	CASSYGGLSRNGELFF	TGTGCCAGCAGTTACGGCGGACTAAGTAGGAACGGGGAGCTGTTTTTT
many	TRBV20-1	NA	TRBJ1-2	CSALPGDGSTYGYTF	TGCAGTGCTCTACCCGGCGACGGCTCGACCTATGGCTACACCTTC
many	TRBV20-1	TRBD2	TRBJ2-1	CSARGFSREVYNEQFF	TGCAGTGCTAGAGGTTTTTCGCGGGAGGTATACAATGAGCAGTTCTTC
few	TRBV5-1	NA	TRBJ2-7	CASSGQGRNEQYF	TGCGCCAGCAGCGGGCAGGGTAGGAACGAGCAGTACTTC
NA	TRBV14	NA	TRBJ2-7	CASSPSSEGRIIEQYF	TGTGCCAGCAGCCCATCGTCGGAGGGGCGAATAATCGAGCAGTACTTC
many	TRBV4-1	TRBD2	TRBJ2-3	CASGTSGRLADTQYF	TGCGCCAGCGGGACTAGCGGGAGACTGGCAGATACGCAGTATTTT
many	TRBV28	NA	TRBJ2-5	CASQEKETQYF	TGTGCCAGTCAAGAAAAAGAGACCCAGTACTTC
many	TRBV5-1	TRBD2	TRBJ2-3	CASSRGLVAGTDTQYF	TGCGCCAGCAGCCGCGGACTAGTAGCAGGGACAGATACGCAGTATTTT
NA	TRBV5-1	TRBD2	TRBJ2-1	CASSLRTSGGYNEQFF	TGCGCCAGCAGCCTCCGGACTAGCGGAGGATACAATGAGCAGTTCTTC
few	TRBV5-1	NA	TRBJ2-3	CASSLYPPRGTDTQYF	TGCGCCAGCAGCTTATACCCGCCCAGGGGCACAGATACGCAGTATTTT
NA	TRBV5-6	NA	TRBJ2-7	CASSPVGPSDEQYF	TGTGCCAGCAGCCCGGTCGGACCGTCGGACGAGCAGTACTTC
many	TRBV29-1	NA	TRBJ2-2	CSVDRPSTGELFF	TGCAGCGTTGATCGGCCATCGACCGGGGAGCTGTTTTTT
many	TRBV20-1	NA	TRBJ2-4	CSSQRKNIQYF	TGCAGTTCGCAGAGAAAAAACATTCAGTACTTC
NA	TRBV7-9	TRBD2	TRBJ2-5	CASSLGATSGETQYF	TGTGCCAGCAGCTTAGGTGCGACTAGCGGAGAGACCCAGTACTTC
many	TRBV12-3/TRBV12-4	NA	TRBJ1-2	CASSPDMGYGYTF	TGTGCCAGCAGCCCAGACATGGGCTATGGCTACACCTTC
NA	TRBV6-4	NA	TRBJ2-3	CASSPFLATPDTQYF	TGTGCCAGCAGCCCCTTCCTAGCTACCCCAGATACGCAGTATTTT
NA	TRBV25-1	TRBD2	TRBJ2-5	CARPTRTREYQETQYF	TGTGCCAGGCCCACCCGGACTAGGGAGTACCAAGAGACCCAGTACTTC
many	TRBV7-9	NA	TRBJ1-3	CASSLVGADTIYF	TGTGCCAGCAGCTTAGTAGGGGCTGACACCATATATTTT
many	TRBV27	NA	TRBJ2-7	CASSPTWSSYEQYF	TGTGCCAGCAGTCCGACGTGGAGCTCCTACGAGCAGTACTTC
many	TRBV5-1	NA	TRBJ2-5	CASSLGTGFSRETQYF	TGCGCCAGCAGCTTGGGAACAGGATTTTCAAGAGAGACCCAGTACTTC
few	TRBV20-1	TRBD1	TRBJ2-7	CSARPPDRGLYEQYF	TGCAGTGCGCGCCCCCCGGACAGGGGATTATACGAGCAGTACTTC
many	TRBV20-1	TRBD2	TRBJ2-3	CSAKGGPITDTQYF	TGCAGTGCTAAGGGAGGGCCGATCACAGATACGCAGTATTTT
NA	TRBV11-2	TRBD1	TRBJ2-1	CASRSLRDRGMNEQFF	TGTGCCAGCAGGTCCCTCCGGGACAGGGGGATGAATGAGCAGTTCTTC
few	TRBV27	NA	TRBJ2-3	CASSLSTVRDTQYF	TGTGCCAGCAGTTTATCTACGGTTCGAGATACGCAGTATTTT
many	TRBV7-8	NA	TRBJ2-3	CASSLGPARGLPTDTQYF	TGTGCCAGCAGCTTAGGTCCCGCCAGGGGACTCCCCACAGATACGCAGTATTTT
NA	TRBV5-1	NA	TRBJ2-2	CASSLRPQGPGELFF	TGCGCCAGCAGCTTGAGGCCACAGGGTCCCGGGGAGCTGTTTTTT
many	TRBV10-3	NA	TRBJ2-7	CAISGTGSPYEQYF	TGTGCCATCTCGGGGACCGGTTCCCCCTACGAGCAGTACTTC
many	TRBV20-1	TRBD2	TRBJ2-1	CSAATSARLDNEQFF	TGCAGTGCTGCTACTAGCGCGAGGCTTGACAATGAGCAGTTCTTC
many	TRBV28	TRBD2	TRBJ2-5	CASSLETSGRTQYF	TGTGCCAGCAGTTTGGAGACTAGCGGGAGGACCCAGTACTTC
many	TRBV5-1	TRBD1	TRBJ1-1	CASSLARTGDTEAFF	TGCGCCAGCAGCTTGGCTAGGACAGGGGATACTGAAGCTTTCTTT
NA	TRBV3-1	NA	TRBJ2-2	CASSPPASLGELFF	TGTGCCAGCAGCCCCCCAGCCTCCCTCGGGGAGCTGTTTTTT